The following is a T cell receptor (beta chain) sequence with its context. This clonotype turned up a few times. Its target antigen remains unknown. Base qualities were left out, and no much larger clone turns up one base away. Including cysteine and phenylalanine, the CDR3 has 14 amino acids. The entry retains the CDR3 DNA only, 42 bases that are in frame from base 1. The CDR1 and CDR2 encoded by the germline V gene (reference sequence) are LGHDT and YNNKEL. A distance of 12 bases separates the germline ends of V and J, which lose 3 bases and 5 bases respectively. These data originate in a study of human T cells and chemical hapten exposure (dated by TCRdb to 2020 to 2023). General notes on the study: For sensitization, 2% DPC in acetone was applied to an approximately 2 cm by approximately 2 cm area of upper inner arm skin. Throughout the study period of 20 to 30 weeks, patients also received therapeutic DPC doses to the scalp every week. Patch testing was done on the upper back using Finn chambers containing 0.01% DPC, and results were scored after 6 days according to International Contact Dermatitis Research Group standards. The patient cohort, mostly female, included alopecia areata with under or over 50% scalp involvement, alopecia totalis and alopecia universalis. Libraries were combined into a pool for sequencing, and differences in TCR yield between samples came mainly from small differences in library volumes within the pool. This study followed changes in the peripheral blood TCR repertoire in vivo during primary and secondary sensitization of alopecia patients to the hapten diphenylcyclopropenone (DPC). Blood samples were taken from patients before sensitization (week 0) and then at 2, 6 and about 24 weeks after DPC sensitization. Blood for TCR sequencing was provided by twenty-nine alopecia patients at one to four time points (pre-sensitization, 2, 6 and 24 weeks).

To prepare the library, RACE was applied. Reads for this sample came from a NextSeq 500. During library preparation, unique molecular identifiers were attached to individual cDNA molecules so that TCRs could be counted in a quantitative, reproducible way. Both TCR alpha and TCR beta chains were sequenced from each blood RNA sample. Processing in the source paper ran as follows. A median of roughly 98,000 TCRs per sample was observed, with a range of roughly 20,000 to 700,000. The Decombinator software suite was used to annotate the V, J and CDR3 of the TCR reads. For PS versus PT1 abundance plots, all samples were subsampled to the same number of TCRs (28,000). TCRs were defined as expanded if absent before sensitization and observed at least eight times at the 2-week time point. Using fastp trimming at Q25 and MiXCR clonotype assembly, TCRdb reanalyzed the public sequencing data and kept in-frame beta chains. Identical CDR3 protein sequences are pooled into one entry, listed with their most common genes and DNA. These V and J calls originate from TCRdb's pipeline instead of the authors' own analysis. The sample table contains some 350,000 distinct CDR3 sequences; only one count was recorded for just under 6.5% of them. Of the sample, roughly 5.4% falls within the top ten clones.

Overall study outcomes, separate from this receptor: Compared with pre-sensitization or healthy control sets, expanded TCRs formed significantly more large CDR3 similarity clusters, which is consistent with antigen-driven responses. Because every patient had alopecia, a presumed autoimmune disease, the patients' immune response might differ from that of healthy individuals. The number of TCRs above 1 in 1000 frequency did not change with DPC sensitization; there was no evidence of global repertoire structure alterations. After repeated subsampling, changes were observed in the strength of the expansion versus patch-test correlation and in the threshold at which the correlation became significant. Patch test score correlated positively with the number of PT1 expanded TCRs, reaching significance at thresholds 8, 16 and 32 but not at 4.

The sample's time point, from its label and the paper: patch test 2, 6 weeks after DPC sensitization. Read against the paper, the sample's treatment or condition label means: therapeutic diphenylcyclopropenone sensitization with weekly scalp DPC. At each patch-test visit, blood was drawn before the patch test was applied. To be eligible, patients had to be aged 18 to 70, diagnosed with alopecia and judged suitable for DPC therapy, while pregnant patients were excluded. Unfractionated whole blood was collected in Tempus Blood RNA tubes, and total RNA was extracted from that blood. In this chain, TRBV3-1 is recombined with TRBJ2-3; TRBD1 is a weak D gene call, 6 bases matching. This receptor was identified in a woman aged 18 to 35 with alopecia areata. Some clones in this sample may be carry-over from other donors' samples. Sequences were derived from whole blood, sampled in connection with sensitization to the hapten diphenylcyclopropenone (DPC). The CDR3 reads CASSQGASEDTQYF. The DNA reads TGTGCCAGCAGCCAGGGGGCGAGTGAAGATACGCAGTATTTT.